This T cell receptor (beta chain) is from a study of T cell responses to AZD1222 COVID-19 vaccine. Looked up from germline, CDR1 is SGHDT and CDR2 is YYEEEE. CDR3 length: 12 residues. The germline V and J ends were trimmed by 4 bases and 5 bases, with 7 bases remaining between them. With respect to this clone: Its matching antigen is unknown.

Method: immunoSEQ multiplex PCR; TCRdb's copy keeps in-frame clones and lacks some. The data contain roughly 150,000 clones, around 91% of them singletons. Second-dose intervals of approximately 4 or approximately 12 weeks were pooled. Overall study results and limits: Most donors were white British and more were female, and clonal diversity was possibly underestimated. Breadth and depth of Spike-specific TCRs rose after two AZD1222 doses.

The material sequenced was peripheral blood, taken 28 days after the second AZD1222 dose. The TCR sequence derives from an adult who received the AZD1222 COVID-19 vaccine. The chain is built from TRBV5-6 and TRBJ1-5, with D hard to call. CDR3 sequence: CASSLGDQPQHF. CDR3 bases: TGTGCCAGCAGCCTTGGCGATCAGCCCCAGCATTTT.